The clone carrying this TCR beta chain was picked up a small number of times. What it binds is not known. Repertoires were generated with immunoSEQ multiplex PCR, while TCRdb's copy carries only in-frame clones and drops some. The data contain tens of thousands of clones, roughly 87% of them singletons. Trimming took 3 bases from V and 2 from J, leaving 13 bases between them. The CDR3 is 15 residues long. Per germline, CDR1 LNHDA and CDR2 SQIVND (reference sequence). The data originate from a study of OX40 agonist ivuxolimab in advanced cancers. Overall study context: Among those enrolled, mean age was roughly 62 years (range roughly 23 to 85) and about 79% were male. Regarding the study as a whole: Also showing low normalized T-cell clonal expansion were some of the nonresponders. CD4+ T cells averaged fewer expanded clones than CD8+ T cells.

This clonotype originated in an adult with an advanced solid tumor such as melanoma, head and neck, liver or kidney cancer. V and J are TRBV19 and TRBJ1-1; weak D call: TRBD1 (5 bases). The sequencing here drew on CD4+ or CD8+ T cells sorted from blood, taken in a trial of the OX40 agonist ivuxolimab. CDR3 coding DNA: TGTGCCAGTAGTATTAGTCCTACAGGCAACACTGAAGCTTTCTTT. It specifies CASSISPTGNTEAFF.